Shown below are 28 T cell receptor beta chains from a single sample sequenced in a study of beta chain features in type 1 diabetes. The entirety of the isolated RNA underwent reverse transcription, so expressed TCRB transcripts were sequenced. This table comes from immunoSEQ multiplex PCR, and its TCRdb copy is limited to in-frame clones, with some not included. Here the sample spans 140,000 or so clones, 10% being singletons. Sequences were obtained from naive CD4+ T cells from blood. These receptors originate from a young man in good health.

Concerning this clone: Other DNA sequences in the sample encode the same CDR3. The J gene is TRBJ2-5, the V gene TRBV18; 7 nucleotides agree with TRBD1. Germline loops: CDR1 KGHSH, CDR2 LQKENI. The CDR3 totals 15 residues. Trimming at V came to 3 bases and at J to 2 bases, leaving 6 bases not matched to a gene. The CDR3 here is CASSPATGRQETQYF. CDR3 DNA sequence: TGTGCCAGCTCACCCGCGACAGGGCGACAAGAGACCCAGTACTTC. The complete variable domain, with remaining parts taken from reference TRBV18 and TRBJ2-5, reads NAGVMQNPRHLVRRRGQEARLRCSPMKGHSHVYWYRQLPEEGLKFMVYLQKENIIDESGMPKERFSAEFPKEGPSILRIQQVVRGDSAAYFCASSPATGRQETQYFGPGTRLLVL.

This clone was detected a few times. The rearrangement links TRBV18 to TRBJ2-3, with unresolved D. Trimming cost V 4 bases and J 5 bases, with 16 bases left between them. Germline CDR1 is KGHSH and CDR2 is LQKENI. This CDR3 is built from 15 residues. CDR3 nucleotides: TGTGCCAGCTCACTTGAGACTCTAAGAGGAGATACGCAGTATTTT. As protein: CASSLETLRGDTQYF.

The chain uses TRBV4-2 and TRBJ2-5, with 7 bases fitting TRBD2. The CDR3 covers 16 residues. V gave up 3 bases and J gave up 5 bases; unmatched junction bases: 12. Germline lookup yields CDR1 LGHNA and CDR2 YNFKEQ. The CDR3 region is CASSQNSGANGETQYF. The DNA of the CDR3 is TGTGCCAGCAGCCAGAACAGCGGGGCCAATGGGGAGACCCAGTACTTC.

The chain uses TRBV4-3 and TRBJ2-3; TRBD2 matches 8 bases. CDR1 and CDR2 (germline): LGHNA, YSLEER. This CDR3 region has 16 residues. With 1 base clipped from V and 5 bases from J, the junction kept 8 bases outside the gene matches. CDR3 DNA: TGCGCCAGCAGCCAAGTTCCGGGGGGGCTTGGAGATACGCAGTATTTT. Translation gives CASSQVPGGLGDTQYF.

The chain is built from TRBV2 and TRBJ1-2; 10 positions match TRBD1. CDR1 is SNHLY and CDR2 is FYNNEI in the germline V gene. The CDR3 spans 14 residues. Germline trimming cut 5 bases from V and 4 bases from J; bases unmatched to any gene: 4. The CDR3 nucleotides are TGTGCCAGCAGTCGGACAGGGGGTGCCTATGGCTACACCTTC. As protein: CASSRTGGAYGYTF. Looking up the rest from reference TRBV2 and TRBJ1-2 gives the full variable domain: EPEVTQTPSHQVTQMGQEVILRCVPISNHLYFYWYRQILGQKVEFLVSFYNNEISEKSEIFDDQFSVERPDGSNFTLKIRSTKLEDSAMYFCASSRTGGAYGYTFGSGTRLTVV.

This clone was found a few times. The chain uses TRBV4-1 and TRBJ2-3; TRBD1 might be the D (5 bases). Germline V gives CDR1 MGHRA, CDR2 YSYEKL. The ends were cut back, 3 bases at V and 3 bases at J, with 10 bases in the middle. The CDR3 totals 14 residues. CDR3 amino acids: CASSQGRSTDTQYF. CDR3 nucleotides: TGCGCCAGCAGCCAGGGGCGGTCAACAGATACGCAGTATTTT.

This clone was found many times. J is TRBJ1-1 and V is TRBV7-9, with D unresolved. V shed 1 base and J shed 1 base, with 7 bases lying between them. The CDR3 extends over 14 amino acids. Germline V gene data show CDR1 as SEHNR and CDR2 as FQNEAQ (reference sequence). The CDR3 here is CASSLGAGNTEAFF. CDR3 in DNA: TGTGCCAGCAGCTTAGGGGCTGGGAACACTGAAGCTTTCTTT. The full variable domain, with the rest looked up from reference TRBV7-9 and TRBJ1-1, is DTGVSQNPRHKITKRGQNVTFRCDPISEHNRLYWYRQTLGQGPEFLTYFQNEAQLEKSRLLSDRFSAERPKGSFSTLEIQRTEQGDSAMYLCASSLGAGNTEAFFGQGTRLTVV.

The rearrangement links TRBV6-1 to TRBJ1-2; no firm D call. Deletions cut 6 bases from V and 4 bases from J, with 15 bases between. CDR1 MNHNS and CDR2 SASEGT come from the germline V gene. This CDR3 has 14 amino acids. The CDR3 DNA is TGTGCCAGCAGGATGGGCCCGTCGCTCTATGGCTACACCTTC. Translating gives CASRMGPSLYGYTF.

This clone came up a few times. The V and J genes are TRBV18 and TRBJ1-6, with 7 nucleotides matching TRBD1. V shed 2 bases, J shed 7 bases, and the junction held 8 bases outside the gene matches. This CDR3 comprises 16 residues. Germline CDR1 and CDR2: KGHSH and LQKENI. CDR3 sequence: CASSPDAGRGNSPLHF. CDR3 DNA: TGTGCCAGCTCACCAGATGCGGGCAGGGGGAATTCACCCCTCCACTTT. The complete variable domain, with remaining parts taken from reference TRBV18 and TRBJ1-6, reads NAGVMQNPRHLVRRRGQEARLRCSPMKGHSHVYWYRQLPEEGLKFMVYLQKENIIDESGMPKERFSAEFPKEGPSILRIQQVVRGDSAAYFCASSPDAGRGNSPLHFGNGTRLTVT.

This clone was counted ten times or more. The gene calls are TRBV5-4 and TRBJ1-2; a possible D gene is TRBD1 (6 bases). CDR3 length: 12 residues. The V end lost 6 bases, the J end lost 8 bases, and 14 bases lay between the germline ends. Germline CDR1 reads SGHNT; CDR2 reads YYREEE (reference sequence). The CDR3 nucleotides are TGTGCCAGCACCCGAACAGGGAACGGCTACACCTTC. Amino acid sequence: CASTRTGNGYTF. The entire variable domain, with the rest obtained from reference TRBV5-4 and TRBJ1-2, is as follows: ETGVTQSPTHLIKTRGQQVTLRCSSQSGHNTVSWYQQALGQGPQFIFQYYREEENGRGNFPPRFSGLQFPNYSSELNVNALELDDSALYLCASTRTGNGYTFGSGTRLTVV.

This clone was counted only a few times. As DNA, the CDR3 is TGCGCCAGCAGCCGACGGACTAGCGGGGACCCTAGCACAGATACGCAGTATTTT. This codes for CASSRRTSGDPSTDTQYF. V is TRBV4-1 and J is TRBJ2-3; 12 nucleotides line up with TRBD2. Losses at the gene ends were 4 bases for V and 0 bases for J; bases not matched to a gene: 8. This CDR3 is built from 18 residues. Germline V gene data show CDR1 as MGHRA and CDR2 as YSYEKL.

This clone has more than one count but fewer than ten. Written as DNA, the CDR3 is TGTGCCAGCAGTAGCGGGGGAGCCAAAAACATTCAGTACTTC. Translating it yields CASSSGGAKNIQYF. The chain has TRBV6-5 and TRBJ2-4; 8 nucleotides match TRBD2. CDR1 is MNHEY and CDR2 is SVGAGI in the germline V gene. Losses at the gene ends were 5 bases for V and 0 bases for J; bases not matched to a gene: 0. The CDR3 is 14 residues long.

In its sample, this clone was seen many times. The chain recombines TRBV7-9 with TRBJ1-2; TRBD1 might be the D (6 bases). The CDR3 has 15 residues. The germline gives CDR1 SEHNR, CDR2 FQNEAQ (reference sequence). V shed 4 bases and J shed 3 bases, with 15 bases lying between them. The chain's CDR3 is CASSSPGTTDYGYTF. CDR3 DNA: TGTGCCAGCAGCTCCCCAGGGACAACCGACTATGGCTACACCTTC. The full variable domain, completed using reference TRBV7-9 and TRBJ1-2, is DTGVSQNPRHKITKRGQNVTFRCDPISEHNRLYWYRQTLGQGPEFLTYFQNEAQLEKSRLLSDRFSAERPKGSFSTLEIQRTEQGDSAMYLCASSSPGTTDYGYTFGSGTRLTVV.

The chain couples TRBV4-3 to TRBJ1-2; tentative D call: TRBD1 (6 bases). From germline, CDR1 is LGHNA and CDR2 YSLEER. Trimming took 2 bases from V and 1 from J, leaving 14 bases between them. CDR3 size: 16 residues. The CDR3 loop reads CASSQQGRDGNYGYTF. CDR3 in DNA: TGCGCCAGCAGCCAACAGGGGAGGGACGGTAACTATGGCTACACCTTC.

V and J are TRBV2 and TRBJ1-5, with 10 bases that match TRBD1. This CDR3 spans 15 amino acids. The junction had 5 bases not matched to a gene; V was cut back by 4 bases and J by 5 bases. CDR1 is SNHLY and CDR2 is FYNNEI in the germline V gene. The CDR3: CASSGPGQGYQPQHF. DNA for the CDR3: TGTGCCAGCAGTGGCCCGGGACAGGGGTATCAGCCCCAGCATTTT.

The gene calls are TRBV7-9 and TRBJ2-1, with 10 bases identical to TRBD2. The germline gives CDR1 SEHNR, CDR2 FQNEAQ (reference sequence). CDR3 length: 15 amino acids. J gave up 8 bases and V 3 bases, and 7 bases lay outside the gene matches. DNA of the CDR3: TGTGCCAGCAGCTTCAGCGGGGGGGCGGGCGATGAGCAGTTCTTC. Protein sequence: CASSFSGGAGDEQFF.

V is TRBV19 and J is TRBJ2-1; TRBD2 agrees at 8 bases. J gave up 8 bases and V 9 bases, and 24 bases lay outside the gene matches. The CDR3 is made up of 18 amino acids. Germline loops: CDR1 LNHDA, CDR2 SQIVND (reference sequence). The CDR3 loop is CARTHAGTRPEYGDEQFF. CDR3 nucleotide sequence: TGTGCCAGGACACACGCCGGGACTAGGCCCGAATATGGGGATGAGCAGTTCTTC.

The sample holds many counts of this clone. The V and J genes are TRBV7-7 and TRBJ2-5, with TRBD1 as a possible D gene (6 bases). The CDR3 has 13 residues. Germline-derived CDR1 and CDR2 are SSHAT and FNYEAQ (reference sequence). Trimming took 5 bases from V and 5 from J, leaving 12 bases between them. CDR3 bases: TGTGCCAGCAGCCCTGGGGGCGGGGAGACCCAGTACTTC. Translating gives CASSPGGGETQYF.

This clone was recorded a few times. The CDR3 DNA follows: TGTGCCATGCGGACTAGCGGGGGGAGCACAGATACGCAGTATTTT. It yields the protein CAMRTSGGSTDTQYF. This chain joins TRBV10-3 and TRBJ2-3; TRBD2 agrees at 14 bases. After removal of 9 bases from V and 0 bases from J, the junction contained 2 bases not matched to a gene. In germline, CDR1 is ENHRY, CDR2 SYGVKD. The CDR3 extends over 15 amino acids.

The chain joins TRBV7-2 to TRBJ1-3; D not certain. The germline CDR1 and CDR2 sequences are SGHTA and FQGNSA. CDR3 length: 16 amino acids. Trimming took off 2 bases at V and 2 bases at J, with 13 bases between the two ends. CDR3 amino acids: CASSLTLTAAGNTIYF. CDR3 sequence (DNA): TGTGCCAGCAGCTTAACTTTAACAGCAGCTGGAAACACCATATATTTT.

This clone appeared a few times. CDR3 DNA sequence: TGTGCCAGCAGCTTAGGTGTTGGGGCTTCAGCTTTCTTT. It is translated as CASSLGVGASAFF. The rearrangement uses TRBV7-9 and TRBJ1-1, with D possibly matching TRBD1 (5 bases). Deletions cut 1 base from V and 10 bases from J, with 13 bases between. Germline CDR1 reads SEHNR; CDR2 reads FQNEAQ (reference sequence). The CDR3 covers 13 residues.

This chain connects TRBV19 to TRBJ2-6; D is perhaps TRBD2 (5 bases). CDR3 length: 15 residues. Trimming stripped 3 bases from V and 0 bases from J, with 6 bases between. Germline CDR1 is LNHDA and CDR2 is SQIVND (reference sequence). For the CDR3, the DNA is TGTGCCAGTAGTATCGGAGGCTCTGGGGCCAACGTCCTGACTTTC. Protein: CASSIGGSGANVLTF.

CDR3 residues: CASSSRGMSGGNTGELFF. The CDR3 DNA sequence: TGTGCCAGCAGCTCCAGAGGAATGAGCGGGGGGAACACCGGGGAGCTGTTTTTT. The rearrangement uses TRBV11-2 and TRBJ2-2; the match to TRBD2 covers 8 bases. From germline, CDR1 is SGHAT and CDR2 FQNNGV. V shed 4 bases and J 1 base; nucleotides not matched to a gene: 11. This CDR3 is built from 18 residues.

This clone has just a few counts. The V call is TRBV7-9, the J call TRBJ1-5; no clear D. The CDR3 contains 12 residues. Germline CDR1 SEHNR, CDR2 FQNEAQ (reference sequence). V lost 5 bases to trimming and J lost 9 bases, with 11 bases between them. CDR3 amino acids: CASSLRIGPQHF. The CDR3 nucleotides read TGTGCCAGCAGCCTGCGAATTGGGCCCCAGCATTTT.

This clone was observed many times. V is TRBV29-1 and J is TRBJ2-7; 11 bases match TRBD2. V lost 7 bases and J lost 6; bases outside the gene matches: 8. In germline, CDR1 is SQVTM, CDR2 ANQGSEA. The CDR3 has 13 amino acids. The CDR3 here is CSADSGGATEQYF. The CDR3 bases are TGCAGCGCCGATAGCGGGGGGGCAACCGAGCAGTACTTC.

This clone was seen only a few times. J is TRBJ2-5 and V is TRBV7-6; D unclear. Germline-derived CDR1 and CDR2 are SGHVS and FNYEAQ. The CDR3 is 13 residues long. The germline V and J ends were trimmed by 4 bases and 4 bases, with 10 bases remaining between them. The CDR3 DNA follows: TGTGCCAGCAGCTCAAACACCATAGAGACCCAGTACTTC. Translating it yields CASSSNTIETQYF.

The chain recombines TRBV10-3 with TRBJ2-2, with D perhaps TRBD1 (6 bases). The CDR3 covers 15 residues. V was trimmed by 4 bases and J by 0 bases, leaving 9 bases between them. The germline V gene has CDR1 ENHRY and CDR2 SYGVKD. DNA of the CDR3: TGTGCCATCAGTGTGGGACAAACGAACACCGGGGAGCTGTTTTTT. It yields the protein CAISVGQTNTGELFF.

This clone occurred a few times. V gene TRBV9 combines with J gene TRBJ1-5; 7 positions agree with TRBD1. Germline assignment: CDR1 SGDLS and CDR2 YYNGEE. V lost 0 bases, J lost 7 bases, and 4 bases stayed unmatched. CDR3 length equals 14 residues. In nucleotides, the CDR3 is TGTGCCAGCAGCGTAGCTGTAGGGGGCCAGCCCCAGCATTTT. It specifies CASSVAVGGQPQHF. The full variable domain, in which reference TRBV9 and TRBJ1-5 provide the parts outside the CDR3, is DSGVTQTPKHLITATGQRVTLRCSPRSGDLSVYWYQQSLDQGLQFLIQYYNGEERAKGNILERFSAQQFPDLHSELNLSSLELGDSALYFCASSVAVGGQPQHFGDGTRLSIL.